The text below deals with one T cell receptor beta chain. The data were obtained in a study of blood T cell repertoires in COVID-19. Looking at the study overall: From T cells, B-cell-depleted T cells, or PBMCs came the material, which was cDNA or gDNA.

This CDR3 comprises 15 residues. CDR1 is SGHRS and CDR2 is YFSETQ in the germline V gene. With 4 bases clipped from V and 3 bases from J, the junction kept 5 bases outside the gene matches. In terms of age and location, participants ranged from roughly 18 to 100 years and lived in under 30 US areas. Donors were grouped by their self-reported clinical history. The authors' processing: Nucleated cell counts were estimated from reference gene primer amplification. Here immunoSEQ multiplex PCR was the method, and the copy in TCRdb shows in-frame clones only, minus some. The D gene and trimming were derived from the DNA, and the V and J assignments and clone size from that table. The table includes just over 350,000 clones, about 90% detected once.

The sample consisted of PBMCs or T cells enriched from blood (not recorded which). This receptor was taken from a woman in her thirties who had recovered from COVID-19. The J gene is TRBJ2-1, the V gene TRBV5-1; the match to TRBD1 covers 9 bases. This chain's CDR3 is CASSQTGGDYNEQFF. The CDR3 coding sequence is TGCGCCAGCAGCCAAACAGGGGGCGACTACAATGAGCAGTTCTTC. Using reference TRBV5-1 and TRBJ2-1 for the parts outside the CDR3, the full variable domain is KAGVTQTPRYLIKTRGQQVTLSCSPISGHRSVSWYQQTPGQGLQFLFEYFSETQRNKGNFPGRFSGRQFSNSRSEMNVSTLELGDSALYLCASSQTGGDYNEQFFGPGTRLTVL.